These 29 T cell receptor beta chains came from one sample sequenced in a study of T cell responses to AZD1222 COVID-19 vaccine. Libraries were prepared by immunoSEQ multiplex PCR; TCRdb keeps only in-frame clonotypes and omits some of them. Of fewer than 150,000 clones in the sample, approximately 90% are singletons; the top ten hold around 7.7%. This sample comprised peripheral blood, obtained on day 0 of AZD1222 vaccination. The receptors were sampled from an adult in good health.

The table lists this clone with a count of one. This rearrangement joins TRBV10-1 to TRBJ2-2; D perhaps matches TRBD2 (5 bases). Trimming pared 3 bases from V and 6 bases from J, leaving 11 bases between. This CDR3 has 14 amino acids. Germline V gives CDR1 WNHNN, CDR2 SYGVQD (reference sequence). The CDR3 is CASSETSISGELFF. CDR3 DNA: TGCGCCAGCAGTGAAACTAGTATTTCCGGGGAGCTGTTTTTT.

V gene TRBV29-1 combines with J gene TRBJ1-1, with 9 nucleotides matching TRBD1. This CDR3 spans 13 amino acids. Germline-derived CDR1 and CDR2 are SQVTM and ANQGSEA. J was trimmed by 4 bases and V by 7 bases; bases with no gene match: 7. The CDR3 sequence is CSADRGMSTEAFF. The CDR3 bases are TGCAGCGCCGACAGGGGGATGAGCACTGAAGCTTTCTTT.

V is TRBV10-1 and J is TRBJ1-2; D ambiguous. CDR1 and CDR2 from the germline V gene are WNHNN and SYGVQD (reference sequence). This CDR3 comprises 13 residues. V lost 10 bases and J 1 base, leaving 13 bases between the germline ends. The CDR3 loop is CATSPADNYGYTF. The CDR3 DNA is TGCGCCACCTCTCCCGCAGATAACTATGGCTACACCTTC.

V and J are TRBV5-1 and TRBJ2-3; 9 bases align to TRBD2. The CDR3 runs 15 residues. V lost 5 bases, J lost 2 bases, and 6 bases stayed unmatched. From germline, CDR1 is SGHRS and CDR2 YFSETQ. In nucleotides, the CDR3 is TGCGCCAGCAGGGATCTAGCGGGAATCACAGATACGCAGTATTTT. Translation gives CASRDLAGITDTQYF.

This rearrangement joins TRBV19 to TRBJ2-2; 10 bases match TRBD2. Germline CDR1 LNHDA, CDR2 SQIVND (reference sequence). The trim removed 2 bases at V and 6 bases at J, leaving 3 bases unmatched. The CDR3 has 15 amino acids. The CDR3 reads CASSILAGVSGELFF. The CDR3 nucleotides are TGTGCCAGTAGTATACTAGCGGGAGTGTCCGGGGAGCTGTTTTTT.

This clone was seen a few times. The chain joins TRBV5-1 to TRBJ1-4; possible D gene TRBD1, 5 bases. The CDR3 length is 15 residues. CDR1 and CDR2 from the germline V gene are SGHRS and YFSETQ. Trimming stripped 4 bases from V and 7 bases from J, with 17 bases between. The CDR3 DNA reads TGCGCCAGCAGCCCGGCGGGGACCGGGGGTGAAAAACTGTTTTTT. This codes for CASSPAGTGGEKLFF.

This clone was observed a single time. The CDR3 spells CASSPDRALGDTEAFF. For the CDR3, the DNA is TGCGCCAGCAGCCCGGACAGGGCTCTGGGTGACACTGAAGCTTTCTTT. The chain combines TRBV4-3 with TRBJ1-1, with TRBD1 matching over 8 bases. Germline V gene data show CDR1 as LGHNA and CDR2 as YSLEER. This CDR3 contains 16 residues. V gave up 4 bases and J gave up 3 bases; unmatched junction bases: 10.

This clone was recorded only once. The V call is TRBV6-4, the J call TRBJ2-1, with 15 bases that match TRBD2. Trimming cost V 6 bases and J 7 bases; bases outside gene matches: 4. The CDR3 is 15 amino acids. CDR1 and CDR2 (germline): MRHNA, SNTAGT. CDR3 DNA: TGTGCCAGCAGCGCCGGGACTAGCGGGAGGAATGAGCAGTTCTTC. Protein sequence: CASSAGTSGRNEQFF.

The table lists this clone with a few counts. V gene TRBV10-1 combines with J gene TRBJ2-5; D not resolved. V lost 2 bases, J lost 5 bases, and 9 bases lay in between. Looked up from germline, CDR1 is WNHNN and CDR2 is SYGVQD (reference sequence). CDR3 length equals 13 residues. CDR3 protein: CASSERISETQYF. Here the CDR3 DNA reads TGCGCCAGCAGTGAGCGGATTTCGGAGACCCAGTACTTC.

This clone has only a few counts. This specimen includes other DNA sequences encoding the same CDR3. The chain has TRBV28 and TRBJ2-7; 8 bases fit TRBD1. This CDR3 is built from 13 residues. Germline-derived CDR1 and CDR2 are MDHEN and SYDVKM. V trimming: 5 bases; J trimming: 7 bases; junction bases outside the gene matches: 7. CDR3 in DNA: TGTGCCAGCAGTCCCGACAGGGGTCGGGAGCAGTACTTC. It translates to CASSPDRGREQYF.

This chain connects TRBV9 to TRBJ1-6; tentative D call: TRBD1 (6 bases). The CDR3 spans 13 residues. Germline V CDR1 and CDR2: SGDLS, YYNGEE. Trimming pared 2 bases from V and 9 bases from J, leaving 9 bases between. The DNA for the CDR3 is TGTGCCAGCAGCGTGACAGGAGCTTCACCCCTCCACTTT. This sequence encodes CASSVTGASPLHF.

The rearrangement uses TRBV4-2 and TRBJ2-1; TRBD2 aligns across 7 bases. The CDR3 is 17 amino acids. Germline assignment: CDR1 LGHNA and CDR2 YNFKEQ. The V gene end was trimmed by 3 bases and the J gene end by 1 base; junction bases not matched to a gene: 9. Here the CDR3 DNA reads TGTGCCAGCAGCCAGGGACCCTCTAGCGGTTCCTACAATGAGCAGTTCTTC. Protein sequence: CASSQGPSSGSYNEQFF.

This chain links TRBV28 with TRBJ2-7; perhaps TRBD1 as D (5 bases). V lost 4 bases and J lost 3, with 16 bases in between. Germline loops: CDR1 MDHEN, CDR2 SYDVKM. The CDR3 length is 15 residues. CDR3 loop: CASSSSGSPVYEQYF. Written as DNA, the CDR3 is TGTGCCAGCAGTTCCTCAGGGTCCCCAGTCTACGAGCAGTACTTC. The full variable domain, its missing parts supplied by reference TRBV28 and TRBJ2-7, is DVKVTQSSRYLVKRTGEKVFLECVQDMDHENMFWYRQDPGLGLRLIYFSYDVKMKEKGDIPEGYSVSREKKERFSLILESASTNQTSMYLCASSSSGSPVYEQYFGPGTRLTVT.

The genes are TRBV7-2 and TRBJ1-2, with D tentatively TRBD1 (5 bases). The CDR3 runs to 14 residues. From germline, CDR1 is SGHTA and CDR2 FQGNSA. Trimming stripped 1 base from V and 4 bases from J, with 10 bases between. The CDR3: CASSLGVGGYGYTF. The CDR3, as DNA: TGTGCCAGCAGCTTAGGCGTGGGGGGCTATGGCTACACCTTC.

V gene TRBV19 combines with J gene TRBJ2-1; D may be TRBD1 (6 bases). This CDR3 has 15 amino acids. Germline CDR1 is LNHDA and CDR2 is SQIVND (reference sequence). V shed 7 bases and J shed 0 bases, with 13 bases lying between them. As DNA, the CDR3 is TGTGCCAGTACCGACAGGCCCAGCTCCTACAATGAGCAGTTCTTC. This sequence encodes CASTDRPSSYNEQFF. Variable domain in full (rest from reference TRBV19 and TRBJ2-1): DGGITQSPKYLFRKEGQNVTLSCEQNLNHDAMYWYRQDPGQGLRLIYYSQIVNDFQKGDIAEGYSVSREKKESFPLTVTSAQKNPTAFYLCASTDRPSSYNEQFFGPGTRLTVL.

The J gene is TRBJ2-7, the V gene TRBV5-4, with D hard to call. The V gene lost 3 bases and the J gene lost 3 bases, with 16 bases spanning the gap. Germline CDR1 and CDR2: SGHNT and YYREEE (reference sequence). The CDR3 is 15 residues long. The CDR3 here is CASSSPAENSYEQYF. As DNA, the CDR3 is TGTGCCAGCAGCTCCCCGGCCGAGAACAGCTACGAGCAGTACTTC.

The V and J genes are TRBV7-2 and TRBJ1-6; a weak D match, TRBD1 (5 bases). Trimming cost V 1 base and J 7 bases, with 11 bases left between them. There are 15 residues in the CDR3. The V gene's germline CDR1 is SGHTA and CDR2 FQGNSA. The DNA of the CDR3 is TGTGCCAGCAGCTTAGAGGGGTGGCAGAATTCACCCCTCCACTTT. Its translation is CASSLEGWQNSPLHF.

This chain uses TRBV4-2 with TRBJ2-7; possibly TRBD2 for D (5 bases). The germline V gene has CDR1 LGHNA and CDR2 YNFKEQ. The V end lost 0 bases, the J end lost 5 bases, and 8 bases lay between the germline ends. There are 13 residues in the CDR3. The CDR3 coding sequence is TGTGCCAGCAGCCAAGATTGGGGAGACGAGCAGTACTTC. Amino acids: CASSQDWGDEQYF.

The rearrangement links TRBV6-5 to TRBJ2-7; weak D call: TRBD1 (6 bases). Germline V gene data show CDR1 as MNHEY and CDR2 as SVGAGI. The CDR3 extends over 15 amino acids. V dropped 2 bases and J dropped 7 bases, with 18 bases sitting between them. The CDR3 DNA reads TGTGCCAGCAGTTACCAGGGGCCCAAGGTTTGGGAGCAGTACTTC. It is translated as CASSYQGPKVWEQYF.

The chain recombines TRBV15 with TRBJ1-1; D possibly corresponds to TRBD1 (6 bases). CDR1 and CDR2 from the germline V gene are LNHNV and YYDKDF (reference sequence). The CDR3 contains 15 residues. V shed 5 bases and J shed 10 bases, with 23 bases lying between them. The CDR3 coding sequence is TGTGCCACCAGCCAAGAGCGGGGGGCTCAGGGTACAGCTTTCTTT. It yields the protein CATSQERGAQGTAFF.

This chain connects TRBV3-1 (or the pseudogene TRBV3-2) to TRBJ2-3; D remains ambiguous. Germline-derived CDR1 and CDR2 are LGHDT and YNNKEL (reference sequence). Trimming took 6 bases from V and 6 from J, leaving 7 bases between them. The CDR3 consists of 11 residues. CDR3 nucleotides: TGTGCCAGCAGGCAACTCGATACGCAGTATTTT. It specifies CASRQLDTQYF.

The chain employs TRBV6-2 or TRBV6-3 and TRBJ1-2; D uncertain. This CDR3 is 13 amino acids long. Germline V CDR1 and CDR2: MNHEY, SVGEGT. The germline V and J ends were trimmed by 5 bases and 10 bases, with 17 bases remaining between them. The CDR3 sequence is CASSPSGSSDYTF. DNA of the CDR3: TGTGCCAGCAGTCCGTCTGGGAGCTCCGACTACACCTTC.

The chain's CDR3 is CASSRDPIDSPLHF. CDR3 bases: TGTGCCAGCAGCCGTGACCCCATAGATTCACCCCTCCACTTT. The genes are TRBV4-2 and TRBJ1-6; D gene unclear. CDR3 length equals 14 residues. V gave up 4 bases and J gave up 8 bases, with 12 bases separating them. Germline CDR1 reads LGHNA; CDR2 reads YNFKEQ.

This chain joins TRBV27 and TRBJ2-7; D tentatively fits TRBD1 or TRBD2 (5 bases each). The CDR3 is 14 residues long. Trimming stripped 3 bases from V and 7 bases from J, with 16 bases between. CDR1 and CDR2 (germline): MNHEY, SMNVEV (reference sequence). The CDR3, as DNA: TGTGCCAGCAGTTTTGGGGGTAGGACGGGAGAGCAGTACTTC. This encodes CASSFGGRTGEQYF.

The chain couples TRBV6-5 to TRBJ2-1; 10 bases align to TRBD2. The V segment lost 7 bases and the J segment 2 bases; nucleotides outside the gene matches: 2. The CDR3 has 14 residues. Germline V gene data show CDR1 as MNHEY and CDR2 as SVGAGI. This CDR3 is CASNSGGPYNEQFF. For the CDR3, the DNA is TGTGCCAGCAATAGCGGGGGGCCCTACAATGAGCAGTTCTTC.

The CDR3 sequence: CASSQELSATNQPQHF. CDR3 sequence (DNA): TGCGCCAGCAGCCAAGAACTGAGTGCCACAAATCAGCCCCAGCATTTT. The chain has TRBV4-3 and TRBJ1-5, with D unresolved. Germline V gene lookup returns CDR1 LGHNA and CDR2 YSLEER. Trimming shortened V by 0 bases and J by 4 bases, and 13 bases separated the two germline ends. The length of the CDR3 is 16 residues.

This chain connects TRBV6-6 to TRBJ1-2; the D is unclear. Germline assignment: CDR1 MNHNY and CDR2 SVGAGI (reference sequence). The CDR3 loop spans 12 amino acids. Trimming left V 5 bases short and J 8 bases short, with 12 bases between. The CDR3 DNA sequence: TGTGCCAGCAGTAGCCAGACCGTCGGCTACACCTTC. Translation: CASSSQTVGYTF.

This clone was picked up one time. The CDR3 loop reads CASSQGTVSGNTIYF. As DNA, the CDR3 is TGCGCCAGCAGCCAAGGGACAGTCTCTGGAAACACCATATATTTT. The V and J genes are TRBV4-1 and TRBJ1-3; maybe TRBD1 (6 bases). Germline V CDR1 and CDR2: MGHRA, YSYEKL. Trimming removed 1 base from V and 0 bases from J, with 7 bases in between. The CDR3 has 15 amino acids.

V usage is TRBV6-2 or TRBV6-3 and J usage is TRBJ2-7; D is possibly TRBD2 (7 bases). Germline assignment: CDR1 MNHEY and CDR2 SVGEGT. The V end lost 4 bases, the J end lost 7 bases, and 20 bases lay between the germline ends. This CDR3 comprises 15 residues. The CDR3 reads CASSSLRPGGREQYF. CDR3 DNA sequence: TGTGCCAGCAGTTCCCTTAGGCCCGGGGGGCGTGAGCAGTACTTC.